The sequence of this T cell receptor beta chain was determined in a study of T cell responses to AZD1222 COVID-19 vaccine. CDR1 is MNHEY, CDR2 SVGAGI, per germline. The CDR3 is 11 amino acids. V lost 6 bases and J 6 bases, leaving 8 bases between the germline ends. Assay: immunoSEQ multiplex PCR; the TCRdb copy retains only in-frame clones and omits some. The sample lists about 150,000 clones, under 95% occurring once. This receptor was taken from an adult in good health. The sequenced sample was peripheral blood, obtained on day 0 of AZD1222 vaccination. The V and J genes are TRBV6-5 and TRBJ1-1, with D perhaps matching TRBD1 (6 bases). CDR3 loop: CASRDSSEAFF. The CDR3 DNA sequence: TGTGCCAGCAGGGACAGCTCTGAAGCTTTCTTT.